A single sample is the source of the 29 T cell receptor beta chains below, sequenced in a study of tumor and adjacent non-tumor tissue in lung cancer. RNA was extracted from bulk tissue without any cell sorting. A modified ARM-PCR protocol with three rounds of nested PCR amplified TCRbeta. TCRdb reprocessed the multiplex PCR reads via MiXCR and lists one record per CDR3 protein. The repertoire holds tens of thousands of distinct CDR3 sequences, with around 74% as singletons. Sequenced material: lung tumor tissue. These receptors all stem from a woman aged 50 to 60 with non-small cell lung cancer.

A word on this clonotype: One end of the junction varies from germline; a read error may be responsible. The V call is TRBV20-1, the J call TRBJ2-6, with D perhaps TRBD2 (5 bases). This CDR3 spans 15 amino acids. Germline V gene lookup returns CDR1 DFQATT and CDR2 SNEGSKA (reference sequence). The CDR3 region has the DNA TGCAATGCTAGGGAACGGGGCTCTGGGGCCAACGTCCTGACTTTC. Translating it yields CNARERGSGANVLTF.

On this clonotype: The missing conserved phenylalanine or tryptophan at the end of this CDR3 makes a read error likely. The genes are TRBV10-2 and TRBJ2-7, with 7 bases matching TRBD1. V was clipped by 7 bases and J by 5 bases; unmatched bases: 17. CDR1 is WSHSY, CDR2 SAAADI, per germline. The CDR3 extends over 16 amino acids. The CDR3 spells CASNPGLAQGGNEQYS. The CDR3 region has the DNA TGCGCCAGCAACCCGGGCTTGGCGCAAGGGGGCAACGAGCAGTACTCC.

As for this clonotype: One end of the junction does not line up with germline, which may come from a read error. This chain links TRBV4-1 with TRBJ2-4; D is uncertain. The CDR3 sequence is 18 residues long. The V gene's germline CDR1 is MGHRA and CDR2 YSYEKL. The CDR3 DNA reads TGCACCAGCAGCCAAGTCGATATGGGCCTCGCAGCCAAAAACACTCAGTACTTC. It translates to CTSSQVDMGLAAKNTQYF.

This clonotype has only one observation. This chain links TRBV6-1 with TRBJ2-3; 8 nucleotides agree with TRBD2. Trimming took 3 bases from V and 6 from J; bases not matched to a gene: 11. The V gene's germline CDR1 is MNHNS and CDR2 SASEGT. The CDR3 runs to 16 residues. The CDR3 DNA reads as TGTGCCAGCAGTGAGACTTTAGCGGGATGGCACGATACGCAGTATTTT. Protein product: CASSETLAGWHDTQYF.

CDR3 sequence reads: CASSYSAGGTCEQYF. CDR3 DNA sequence: TGTGCCAGCAGTTACTCGGCAGGGGGCACTTGCGAGCAGTACTTC. This sequence joins TRBV6-2 or TRBV6-3 and TRBJ2-7; 8 bases align to TRBD1. J lost 6 bases, V lost 0 bases, and 7 bases had no gene match. The CDR3 runs 15 residues. From germline, CDR1 is MNHEY and CDR2 SVGEGT.

This clonotype has just one count. A much larger clone differs from this one at a single base, so this may be a read error. The rearrangement uses TRBV5-1 and TRBJ2-7; D uncertain. From germline, CDR1 is SGHRS and CDR2 YFSETQ. This CDR3 spans 14 amino acids. The CDR3 DNA reads as TGCGCCAGCAGCTTGGAGCCGCTCTCCTACGAGCGGTACTTC. Amino acid sequence: CASSLEPLSYERYF. Full variable domain (outside the CDR3, taken from reference TRBV5-1 and TRBJ2-7): KAGVTQTPRYLIKTRGQQVTLSCSPISGHRSVSWYQQTPGQGLQFLFEYFSETQRNKGNFPGRFSGRQFSNSRSEMNVSTLELGDSALYLCASSLEPLSYERYFGPGTRLTVT.

This clonotype was seen once. The junction and the germline gene differ at one end; a read error may be behind it. The genes are TRBV11-2 and TRBJ2-7; TRBD1 aligns across 7 bases. Germline loops: CDR1 SGHAT, CDR2 FQNNGV. CDR3 length equals 15 residues. The DNA of the CDR3 is TGTGCCATCAGCATCGGGACAGAGCGCACCTATGAGCAGTACTTC. Residues: CAISIGTERTYEQYF.

This clonotype occurred many times. The chain combines TRBV4-2 with TRBJ1-1; D is unclear. The germline V gene has CDR1 LGHNA and CDR2 YNFKEQ. V was pared by 0 bases and J by 8 bases, with 13 bases between. The CDR3 length is 14 residues. The CDR3 bases are TGTGCCAGCAGCCAAGACGACACTTTTGGGGAAGCTTTCTTT. It yields the protein CASSQDDTFGEAFF.

Turning to this clonotype: Sequence at one end of the junction differs from germline and may be a read error. CDR3 sequence reads: CASDPGLSGIIQCF. In DNA form, the CDR3 reads TGTGCCAGCGATCCGGGTCTAAGCGGTATCATTCAGTGCTTC. The V call is TRBV2, the J call TRBJ2-4; a weak D match, TRBD2 (5 bases). This CDR3 spans 14 amino acids. Germline V lookup: CDR1 SNHLY, CDR2 FYNNEI.

Worth noting for this clonotype: One junction end does not reproduce the germline sequence, and a read error may be involved. The rearrangement uses TRBV10-3 and TRBJ2-7; 7 nucleotides align to TRBD1. Germline V gene lookup returns CDR1 ENHRY and CDR2 SYGVKD. The CDR3 has 15 amino acids. For the CDR3, the DNA is TGTACCATCAGTGCAGGACAGGTGTTAAACTACGAGCAGTACTTC. This encodes CTISAGQVLNYEQYF.

The chain links TRBV11-2 to TRBJ2-3; TRBD2 is a possible D gene (5 bases). Per germline, CDR1 SGHAT and CDR2 FQNNGV. This CDR3 contains 13 residues. The CDR3 DNA is TGTGCAAGCCGCTCAATCTTTGGAGGCGCGCAGTATTTT. Protein product: CASRSIFGGAQYF. The whole variable domain, remainder taken from reference TRBV11-2 and TRBJ2-3, is EAGVAQSPRYKIIEKRQSVAFWCNPISGHATLYWYQQILGQGPKLLIQFQNNGVVDDSQLPKDRFSAERLKGVDSTLKIQPAKLEDSAVYLCASRSIFGGAQYFGPGTRLTVL.

About this clonotype itself: The junction does not match germline at one end; this may be a read error. V usage is TRBV12-3 or TRBV12-4 and J usage is TRBJ2-5; 7 bases agree with TRBD2. The CDR3 consists of 11 residues. The CDR3 here is CVSRGEETQYF. Written as DNA, the CDR3 is TGTGTCAGCCGGGGGGAAGAGACCCAATACTTC.

In its sample, this clonotype was seen a few times. The J gene is TRBJ1-6, the V gene TRBV9; D not resolved. Germline-derived CDR1 and CDR2 are SGDLS and YYNGEE. Trimming stripped 4 bases from V and 8 bases from J, with 19 bases between. CDR3 length: 16 amino acids. The CDR3 sequence: CASSPYEGRWDSPLHF. Here the CDR3 DNA reads TGTGCCAGCAGCCCGTATGAGGGCAGGTGGGATTCACCCCTCCACTTT.

A word on this clonotype: One base away lies a much larger clone, so this may be a sequencing read error. This sequence joins TRBV6-2 or TRBV6-3 and TRBJ2-2; the D is unclear. The germline V gene has CDR1 MNHEY and CDR2 SVGEGT. Trimming left V 5 bases short and J 5 bases short, with 15 bases between. This CDR3 is built from 15 residues. This CDR3 reads CASSPHYPPTGELFF. The CDR3, as DNA: TGTGCCAGCAGTCCGCACTACCCGCCAACCGGGGAGCTGTTTTTT.

V usage is TRBV11-2 and J usage is TRBJ2-7; 8 nucleotides agree with TRBD2. The CDR3 consists of 16 residues. CDR1 SGHAT and CDR2 FQNNGV come from the germline V gene. Germline trimming cut 3 bases from V and 4 bases from J; bases unmatched to any gene: 11. The CDR3 DNA reads TGTGCCAGCAGCTTTCAAATCGGGAGGGCTTCTTACGAGCAGTACTTC. This translates into CASSFQIGRASYEQYF.

Points on this clonotype: This could be a read error, since a much larger clone is one nucleotide away. The genes are TRBV5-1 and TRBJ2-5; 9 bases agree with TRBD1. The CDR3 loop spans 17 amino acids. Per germline, CDR1 SGHRS and CDR2 YFSETQ. CDR3 residues: CASTLDLPGQGEETQYF. As DNA, the CDR3 is TGCGCCAGCACCTTGGACCTGCCGGGACAGGGAGAAGAGACCCAGTACTTC.

This clonotype was detected once. The conserved closing phenylalanine or tryptophan is absent in this CDR3, likely reflecting a read error. The gene calls are TRBV11-1 and TRBJ2-1; possibly TRBD1 for D (6 bases). In germline, CDR1 is SGHAT, CDR2 FQDESV (reference sequence). This CDR3 has 15 amino acids. The CDR3 here is CACSFQGLVVNEQFL. The CDR3 DNA sequence: TGTGCCTGCAGCTTCCAGGGGTTGGTGGTCAATGAGCAGTTCTTA.

The V gene is TRBV11-2, the J gene TRBJ1-5, with D tentatively TRBD1 (5 bases). This CDR3 spans 15 amino acids. Germline CDR1 SGHAT, CDR2 FQNNGV. With 4 bases removed from V and 16 bases from J, the gap between germline ends came to 26 bases. Here the CDR3 DNA reads TGTGCCAGCAGCTGGGACGGTTTTAGCAATCAGCTCCAACATTTT. This sequence encodes CASSWDGFSNQLQHF.

About this clonotype: The conserved final phenylalanine or tryptophan is absent from the CDR3, which likely points to a read error. J is TRBJ1-5 and V is TRBV5-1, with TRBD1 identical over 9 bases. The DNA end favors TRBJ2-3, so the J call may be wrong. The CDR3 consists of 15 residues. Germline CDR1 is SGHRS and CDR2 is YFSETQ. As DNA, the CDR3 is TGCGCCAGCAGCACGGGACAGGGCGGCAATCAGCCCCAGTATTGT. This translates into CASSTGQGGNQPQYC.

As concerns this clonotype: Possible read error: a much larger clone is one base away. The rearrangement joins TRBV7-9 to TRBJ1-1; D unclear. Germline V lookup: CDR1 SEHNR, CDR2 FQNEAQ (reference sequence). The CDR3 runs 13 residues. CDR3 in DNA: TGTGCCAGCAGCTTGACCCTGAACACTGAAGTTTTCTTT. Protein sequence: CASSLTLNTEVFF. Based on the CDR3 plus reference TRBV7-9 and TRBJ1-1, the full variable domain is DTGVSQNPRHKITKRGQNVTFRCDPISEHNRLYWYRQTLGQGPEFLTYFQNEAQLEKSRLLSDRFSAERPKGSFSTLEIQRTEQGDSAMYLCASSLTLNTEVFFGQGTRLTVV.

The chain employs TRBV6-5 and TRBJ1-1; D is ambiguous. Per germline, CDR1 MNHEY and CDR2 SVGAGI. The CDR3 covers 15 residues. Between the trimmed V and J ends, which lost 11 bases and 0 bases, there was a span of 19 bases. The CDR3 loop reads CACNYSAALNTEAFF. CDR3 nucleotide sequence: TGTGCCTGCAATTACTCCGCAGCCCTGAACACTGAAGCTTTCTTT.

On this clonotype itself: Its ends do not fully match the called genes, so a read error is possible. This chain uses TRBV28 with TRBJ1-5; D ambiguous. Germline V gene lookup returns CDR1 MDHEN and CDR2 SYDVKM. This CDR3 has 14 residues. The CDR3 DNA sequence: TGTGCCAGCAGCCACGGACCAGACAATCAGCCCCAGCGCTTT. Protein sequence: CASSHGPDNQPQRF.

The CDR3 here is CASSDPGKTYEQYF. The CDR3 DNA reads TGCGCCAGCAGTGACCCAGGGAAGACGTACGAGCAGTACTTC. The chain employs TRBV10-1 and TRBJ2-7; D is possibly TRBD1 (5 bases). The CDR3 extends over 14 amino acids. Trimming shortened V by 3 bases and J by 4 bases, and 13 bases separated the two germline ends. CDR1 and CDR2 from the germline V gene are WNHNN and SYGVQD (reference sequence).

The chain combines TRBV7-8 with TRBJ2-7, with unresolved D. This CDR3 comprises 16 residues. CDR1 is SGHVS and CDR2 is FQNEAQ in the germline V gene. Between the trimmed V and J ends, which lost 3 bases and 3 bases, there was a span of 18 bases. In nucleotides, the CDR3 is TGTGCCAGCAGCTTGGGGATCGGCCTTGTGGGCTACGAGCAGTACTTC. It is translated as CASSLGIGLVGYEQYF.

Points on this clonotype: The conserved phenylalanine or tryptophan is not found at the CDR3 terminus, so this likely reflects a read error. The chain carries TRBV11-2 and TRBJ2-3, with D maybe TRBD1 (5 bases). The CDR3 contains 14 residues. Germline V gene sequence: CDR1 SGHAT, CDR2 FQNNGV. CDR3 DNA sequence: TGTGTCAGCAGCTTATGGTCCCGCACAGGTACGCAGTATTTG. Translation gives CVSSLWSRTGTQYL.

In DNA form, the CDR3 reads TGCAGCGTTGGGGCCCCGGAGAGGCAAACATACAATGAGCAGTTCTTC. It translates to CSVGAPERQTYNEQFF. J is TRBJ2-1 and V is TRBV29-1, with D unresolved. Per germline, CDR1 SQVTM and CDR2 ANQGSEA. V lost 4 bases and J lost 4, with 20 bases in between. This CDR3 region has 16 residues.

As regards this clonotype: A much larger clone is a single base away; this may be a read error. The CDR3: CGSSQLHGGKVETQYF. CDR3 DNA sequence: TGTGGCAGCAGCCAACTACACGGGGGTAAAGTGGAGACCCAGTACTTC. The chain has TRBV5-8 and TRBJ2-5; the D gene is possibly TRBD2 (6 bases). The CDR3 runs 16 residues. Germline lookup yields CDR1 SGHTS and CDR2 YDEGEE.

Of note for this clonotype: Just one base apart from a much larger clone, this may be a read error. The CDR3 DNA is TGTGTCAGCAGTCCCACCGACAGGGGGATAGTAAATGAGCAGTTCTTC. Its translation: CVSSPTDRGIVNEQFF. This chain uses TRBV28 with TRBJ2-1, with 9 bases aligning to TRBD1. There are 16 residues in the CDR3. Germline assignment: CDR1 MDHEN and CDR2 SYDVKM.

The sample holds many counts of this clonotype. The V gene is TRBV28, the J gene TRBJ2-1; 8 bases map to TRBD1. The germline V gene has CDR1 MDHEN and CDR2 SYDVKM. The V segment lost 10 bases and the J segment 9 bases; nucleotides outside the gene matches: 8. CDR3 length: 12 residues. CDR3 region: CATTGGLGEQFF. CDR3 nucleotide sequence: TGTGCCACCACAGGGGGACTGGGTGAGCAGTTCTTC.